This is a list of T cell receptor beta chains from one sample in a study of cytomegalovirus exposure and HLA in healthy donors. The assay was immunoSEQ multiplex PCR, and TCRdb's table has in-frame clones only and misses some. The sample consists of about 190,000 clones, around 77% of them appearing once. Material for sequencing was PBMCs. These TCRs come from a woman aged 18-35 years in good health and CMV-seronegative. Each CDR3 is given without its conserved first and last residue.

>TRBJ2-1|TRBV6-6
ASSNLANEQF
>TRBJ2-3|TRBV28
ASSSGTDTQY
>TRBJ1-5|TRBV19
ASRRQGAQPQH
>TRBJ2-7|TRBV18
ASSPSQGDHEQY
>TRBJ1-2|TRBV28
ASSSPRQGMFHYGYT
>TRBJ1-5|TRBV7-9
ASSLMAGISNQPQH
>TRBJ2-1|TRBV6-4
ASNHRDKIWDEQF
>TRBJ2-2|TRBV14
ASSQEGAGALTGELF
>TRBJ1-2|TRBV30
AWSQSRQGGGYT
>TRBJ2-7|TRBV19
ASSIEVGVHYEQY
>TRBJ2-1|TRBV5-1
ASSLGSGGRNNEQF
>TRBJ1-1|TRBV11-3
ASSRSAVANTEAF
>TRBJ1-3|TRBV27
ASRTGSSGNTIY
>TRBJ1-5|TRBV11-2
ASSRDTSNQPQH
>TRBJ2-2|TRBV19
ASSPGTPGAGELF
>TRBJ2-1|TRBV4-3
ASSQAYSGGAGQF
>TRBJ2-2|TRBV6-5
ASSYLQDDTGELF
>TRBJ1-2|TRBV6-5
ASRQRGLYGYT